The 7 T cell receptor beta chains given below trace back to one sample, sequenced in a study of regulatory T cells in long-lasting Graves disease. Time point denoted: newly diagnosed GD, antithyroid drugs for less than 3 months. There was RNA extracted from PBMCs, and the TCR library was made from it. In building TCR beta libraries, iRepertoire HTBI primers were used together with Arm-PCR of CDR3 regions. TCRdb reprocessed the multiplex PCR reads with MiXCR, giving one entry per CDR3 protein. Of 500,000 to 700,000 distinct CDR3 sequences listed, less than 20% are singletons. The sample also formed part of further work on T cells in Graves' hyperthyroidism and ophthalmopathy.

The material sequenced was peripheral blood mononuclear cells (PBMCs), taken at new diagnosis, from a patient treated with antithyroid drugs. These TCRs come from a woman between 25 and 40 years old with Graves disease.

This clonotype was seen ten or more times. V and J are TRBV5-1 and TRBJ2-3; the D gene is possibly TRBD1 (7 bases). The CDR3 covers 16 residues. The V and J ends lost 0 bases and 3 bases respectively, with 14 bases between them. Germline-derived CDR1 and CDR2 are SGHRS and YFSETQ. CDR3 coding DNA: TGCGCCAGCAGCTTGGCCGGGGGACAGAGAACAGATACGCAGTATTTT. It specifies CASSLAGGQRTDTQYF.

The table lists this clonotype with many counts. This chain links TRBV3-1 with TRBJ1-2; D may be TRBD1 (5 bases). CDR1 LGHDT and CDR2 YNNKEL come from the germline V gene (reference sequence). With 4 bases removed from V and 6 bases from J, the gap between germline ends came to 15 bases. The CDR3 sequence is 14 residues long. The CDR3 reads CASSRDPGGNGYTF. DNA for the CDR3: TGTGCCAGCAGCCGCGATCCGGGGGGAAATGGCTACACCTTC.

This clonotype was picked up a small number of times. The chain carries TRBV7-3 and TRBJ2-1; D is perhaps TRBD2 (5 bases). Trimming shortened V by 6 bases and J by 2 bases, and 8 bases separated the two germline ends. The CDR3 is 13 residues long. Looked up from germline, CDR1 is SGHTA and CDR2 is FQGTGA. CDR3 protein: CASSDGAYNEQFF. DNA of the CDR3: TGTGCCAGCAGTGACGGGGCCTACAATGAGCAGTTCTTC.

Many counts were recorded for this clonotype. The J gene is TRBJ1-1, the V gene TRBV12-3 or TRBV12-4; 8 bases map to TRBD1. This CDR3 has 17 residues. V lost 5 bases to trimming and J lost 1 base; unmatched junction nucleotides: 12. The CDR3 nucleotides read TGTGCCAGCAGTCCGGGGACAGGCCGCCTTTCGAACACTGAAGCTTTCTTT. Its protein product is CASSPGTGRLSNTEAFF.

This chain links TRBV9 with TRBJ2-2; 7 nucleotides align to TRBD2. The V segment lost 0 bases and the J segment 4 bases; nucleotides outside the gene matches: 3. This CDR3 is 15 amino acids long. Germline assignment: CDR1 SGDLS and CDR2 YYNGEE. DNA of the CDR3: TGTGCCAGCAGCGTAGGAAGCGGGACCACCGGGGAGCTGTTTTTT. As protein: CASSVGSGTTGELFF. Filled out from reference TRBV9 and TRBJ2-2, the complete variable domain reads DSGVTQTPKHLITATGQRVTLRCSPRSGDLSVYWYQQSLDQGLQFLIQYYNGEERAKGNILERFSAQQFPDLHSELNLSSLELGDSALYFCASSVGSGTTGELFFGEGSRLTVL.

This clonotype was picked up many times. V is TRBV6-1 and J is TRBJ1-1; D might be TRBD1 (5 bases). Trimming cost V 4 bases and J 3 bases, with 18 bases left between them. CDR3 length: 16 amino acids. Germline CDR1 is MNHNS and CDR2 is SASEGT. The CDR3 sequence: CASSVLGLALDTEAFF. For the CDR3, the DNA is TGTGCCAGCAGTGTATTGGGGCTGGCCCTCGACACTGAAGCTTTCTTT.

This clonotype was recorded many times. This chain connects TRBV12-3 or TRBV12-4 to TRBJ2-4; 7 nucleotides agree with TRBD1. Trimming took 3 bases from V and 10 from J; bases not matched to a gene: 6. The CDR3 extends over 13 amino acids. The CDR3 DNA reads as TGTGCCAGCAGTTTGGGACAGCACTTGATTCAGTACTTC. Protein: CASSLGQHLIQYF.